A single sample gave rise to the 18 T cell receptor beta chains below, sequenced in a study of response to subunit inactivated influenza vaccine. TCRdb passed the RT-PCR reads through MiXCR, listing each CDR3 protein once. Seen here are around 850,000 distinct CDR3 sequences, 15% to 20% observed once, and the top ten hold approximately 10%. The sequencing here drew on PBMCs from blood, taken 5 days after vaccination. Receptor source: a man over 45 who received an inactivated influenza vaccine.

This clonotype showed up many times. The rearrangement joins TRBV7-6 to TRBJ1-1; D is unclear. Germline values: CDR1 SGHVS, CDR2 FNYEAQ. CDR3 length: 13 amino acids. V was trimmed by 1 base and J by 3 bases, leaving 6 bases between them. DNA of the CDR3: TGTGCCAGCAGCTTAGGGGGTCACACTGAAGCTTTCTTT. Protein: CASSLGGHTEAFF.

Ten or more counts support this clonotype. V usage is TRBV11-2 and J usage is TRBJ2-3; 9 bases are a match to TRBD2. The CDR3 loop spans 17 amino acids. After removal of 5 bases from V and 7 bases from J, the junction contained 16 bases not matched to a gene. The germline V gene has CDR1 SGHAT and CDR2 FQNNGV. The CDR3 nucleotides read TGTGCCAGCAGCCGGTTTGGGGGTAGCGGGGGTCGCAATACGCAGTATTTT. Its translation: CASSRFGGSGGRNTQYF.

V and J are TRBV18 and TRBJ2-5, with D unresolved. Germline V lookup: CDR1 KGHSH, CDR2 LQKENI. The CDR3 extends over 14 amino acids. Trimming took 3 bases from V and 1 from J, leaving 9 bases between them. Here the CDR3 reads CASSPTTIQETQYF. The CDR3 DNA follows: TGTGCCAGCTCACCCACTACTATCCAAGAGACCCAGTACTTC.

This clonotype appeared a few times. V and J are TRBV4-3 and TRBJ2-7, with 10 nucleotides matching TRBD1. This CDR3 comprises 14 residues. CDR1 is LGHNA, CDR2 YSLEER, per germline. J was trimmed by 7 bases and V by 3 bases; bases with no gene match: 6. Here the CDR3 reads CASSHSDRGMEQYF. In nucleotides, the CDR3 is TGCGCCAGCAGCCATTCGGACAGGGGGATGGAGCAGTACTTC.

The chain couples TRBV10-3 to TRBJ2-7, with 9 bases identical to TRBD2. CDR3 length equals 15 residues. Germline-derived CDR1 and CDR2 are ENHRY and SYGVKD. V lost 5 bases, J lost 5 bases, and 10 bases stayed unmatched. Written as DNA, the CDR3 is TGTGCCATCAGTCAATCGCGGGGGGGCTTCGACGAGCAGTACTTC. The encoded protein is CAISQSRGGFDEQYF.

This chain links TRBV7-2 with TRBJ1-2; perhaps TRBD1 as D (6 bases). V gave up 4 bases and J gave up 2 bases, with 14 bases separating them. Germline V gives CDR1 SGHTA, CDR2 FQGNSA. CDR3 length equals 15 residues. CDR3 sequence reads: CASSSQGSWNYGYTF. CDR3 sequence (DNA): TGTGCCAGCAGCTCACAGGGATCCTGGAACTATGGCTACACCTTC.

This clonotype was detected only a few times. The V and J genes are TRBV27 and TRBJ2-5, with TRBD2 matching over 15 bases. V lost 4 bases and J lost 5; bases outside the gene matches: 8. CDR1 is MNHEY, CDR2 SMNVEV, per germline (reference sequence). This CDR3 is 17 amino acids long. The CDR3 region is CASSSGLAGGLRETQYF. The CDR3 DNA sequence: TGTGCCAGCAGTTCGGGACTAGCGGGAGGCTTGAGGGAGACCCAGTACTTC.

Note on this clonotype: One junction end does not reproduce the germline sequence, and a read error may be involved. This chain uses TRBV6-2 or TRBV6-3 with TRBJ2-2; the D call may be TRBD1 or TRBD2 (5 bases each). The germline gives CDR1 MNHEY, CDR2 SVGEGT. This CDR3 has 16 residues. Here the CDR3 DNA reads TGTGCCAGCAGTTACTCGGGACGGCCGAACACCGGGGAGCTGTATTTT. Its protein is CASSYSGRPNTGELYF.

A few counts support this clonotype. The CDR3 bases are TGTGCCAGCAGCCAAGTCCAACCTGGGACAGGGAACACTGAAGCTTTCTTT. Encoded protein: CASSQVQPGTGNTEAFF. The chain uses TRBV4-2 and TRBJ1-1; 8 positions match TRBD1. The CDR3 contains 17 residues. CDR1 and CDR2 (germline): LGHNA, YNFKEQ. V was clipped by 1 base and J by 1 base; unmatched bases: 8.

This clonotype was seen more than once but under ten times. The J gene is TRBJ1-5, the V gene TRBV20-1; 11 bases are shared with TRBD1. Looked up from germline, CDR1 is DFQATT and CDR2 is SNEGSKA (reference sequence). This CDR3 is 17 amino acids long. V was pared by 6 bases and J by 0 bases, with 10 bases of the junction left unmatched. The chain's CDR3 is CSASDRGRVSSNQPQHF. The CDR3 DNA sequence: TGCAGTGCCTCGGACAGGGGGCGAGTATCTAGCAATCAGCCCCAGCATTTT.

This clonotype was seen more than once but under ten times. This chain links TRBV7-9 with TRBJ2-5; 9 positions match TRBD2. The CDR3 runs 17 residues. V lost 3 bases, J lost 4 bases, and 12 bases stayed unmatched. CDR1 SEHNR and CDR2 FQNEAQ come from the germline V gene (reference sequence). In DNA, the CDR3 is TGTGCCAGCAGCTTCTTGGGTGAGCGGGAGGTTAGAGAGACCCAGTACTTC. Translation: CASSFLGEREVRETQYF.

The CDR3 is CSARQGSTDTQYF. The DNA of the CDR3 is TGCAGCGCCCGACAGGGGAGCACAGATACGCAGTATTTT. The chain employs TRBV29-1 and TRBJ2-3; 8 nucleotides line up with TRBD1. Germline V gene data show CDR1 as SQVTM and CDR2 as ANQGSEA. This CDR3 is built from 13 residues. Losses at the gene ends were 7 bases for V and 0 bases for J; bases not matched to a gene: 3.

This clonotype has a handful of counts. The genes are TRBV20-1 and TRBJ1-6; maybe TRBD1 (6 bases). CDR3 length: 16 amino acids. V dropped 1 base and J dropped 3 bases, with 13 bases sitting between them. Per the germline V gene, CDR1 is DFQATT and CDR2 is SNEGSKA (reference sequence). The CDR3 coding sequence is TGCAGTGCTAGAGTTCCGGGGGCAATCTATAATTCACCCCTCCACTTT. Translated, it gives CSARVPGAIYNSPLHF.

The CDR3: CASSLAEESEAFF. CDR3 DNA: TGTGCCAGCAGCTTAGCGGAGGAGTCCGAAGCTTTCTTT. The chain employs TRBV7-6 and TRBJ1-1; no firm D call. CDR1 is SGHVS, CDR2 FNYEAQ, per germline. The CDR3 length is 13 residues. The germline V and J ends were trimmed by 0 bases and 8 bases, with 10 bases remaining between them.

A few counts support this clonotype. The J gene is TRBJ2-5, the V gene TRBV25-1; 9 bases align to TRBD2. The V and J ends lost 1 base and 3 bases, in that order; junction bases with no gene match: 6. Germline loops: CDR1 MGHDK, CDR2 SYGVNS. The CDR3 has 16 residues. The CDR3 DNA sequence: TGTGCCAGCAGTGAATTAGGACTAGCGCCCAAAGAGACCCAGTACTTC. Its protein product is CASSELGLAPKETQYF. The variable domain in full, with the rest retrieved from reference TRBV25-1 and TRBJ2-5, is EADIYQTPRYLVIGTGKKITLECSQTMGHDKMYWYQQDPGMELHLIHYSYGVNSTEKGDLSSESTVSRIRTEHFPLTLESARPSHTSQYLCASSELGLAPKETQYFGPGTRLLVL.

The V and J genes are TRBV6-2 or TRBV6-3 and TRBJ2-5; D not resolved. Between the trimmed V and J ends, which lost 4 bases and 5 bases, there was a span of 14 bases. This CDR3 comprises 14 residues. In germline, CDR1 is MNHEY, CDR2 SVGEGT. The CDR3 loop reads CASSSFSLRETQYF. CDR3 DNA sequence: TGTGCCAGCAGTTCCTTTTCCCTACGGGAGACCCAGTACTTC.

The rearrangement joins TRBV20-1 to TRBJ2-5; 7 bases agree with TRBD1. This CDR3 comprises 12 residues. Germline V gene sequence: CDR1 DFQATT, CDR2 SNEGSKA (reference sequence). V trimming: 6 bases; J trimming: 5 bases; junction bases outside the gene matches: 6. DNA of the CDR3: TGCAGTGCCCAGACAGGGATCGAGACCCAGTACTTC. Protein product: CSAQTGIETQYF.

The V call is TRBV20-1, the J call TRBJ2-7; D is possibly TRBD2 (5 bases). CDR1 is DFQATT and CDR2 is SNEGSKA in the germline V gene (reference sequence). Trimming left V 1 base short and J 0 bases short, with 13 bases between. The CDR3 covers 15 residues. In DNA, the CDR3 is TGCAGTGCTAGAGTAGGGAGCCTCTTCTCCTACGAGCAGTACTTC. Protein: CSARVGSLFSYEQYF.